Here is one T cell receptor beta chain with its context. This entry comes from a study of CD8 T cells in Susac syndrome. The CDR3 runs to 14 residues. The V and J ends lost 9 bases and 0 bases, in that order; junction bases with no gene match: 1. The germline V gene has CDR1 LNHDA and CDR2 SQIVND (reference sequence). The RNA input was roughly 0.45 to 1 ug, and it was reverse transcribed with random hexamers. With immunoSEQ multiplex PCR, TCR beta CDR3 was amplified across 54 Vbeta and 13 Jbeta. TCRdb fed the immunoSEQ multiplex PCR reads into MiXCR, producing one record per CDR3 protein. The repertoire holds a few hundred thousand distinct CDR3 sequences, with over 85% as singletons. From blood CD8+ and CD4+ T cells, the TCR beta chain was sequenced. Multiple sclerosis controls were treatment-naive patients with stable or active relapsing-remitting disease.

The specimen sequenced was CD4+ T cells from PBMCs. This TCR was recovered from a human donor with multiple sclerosis. The rearrangement links TRBV19 to TRBJ2-6, with 8 nucleotides matching TRBD1. CDR3 nucleotide sequence: TGTGCCAGCGGGACAGGCTCTGGGGCCAACGTCCTGACTTTC. It is translated as CASGTGSGANVLTF.